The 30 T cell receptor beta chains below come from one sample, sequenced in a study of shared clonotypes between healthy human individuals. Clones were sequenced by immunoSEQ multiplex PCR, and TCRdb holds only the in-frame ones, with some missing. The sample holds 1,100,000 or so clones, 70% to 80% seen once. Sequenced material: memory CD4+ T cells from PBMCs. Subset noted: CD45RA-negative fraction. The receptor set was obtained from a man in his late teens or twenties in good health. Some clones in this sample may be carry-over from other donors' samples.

The CDR3 reads CASSLDAGDEGYTF. The CDR3 nucleotides read TGCGCCAGCAGCTTGGACGCGGGGGACGAAGGCTACACCTTC. The chain combines TRBV5-1 with TRBJ1-2; maybe TRBD1 (5 bases). CDR1 is SGHRS, CDR2 YFSETQ, per germline. The CDR3 has 14 residues. The V end was cut by 0 bases, the J end by 8 bases, with 14 bases between.

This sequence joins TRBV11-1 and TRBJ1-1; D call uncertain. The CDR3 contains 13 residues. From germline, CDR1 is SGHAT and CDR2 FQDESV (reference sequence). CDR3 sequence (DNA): TGTGCTAGACCAAGAGGGAGTTCCACTGAAGCTTTCTTT. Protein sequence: CARPRGSSTEAFF.

DNA for the CDR3: TGTGCCAGCAAAAGGCAGGGGTCGACCTACGAGCAGTACTTC. Protein product: CASKRQGSTYEQYF. This chain links TRBV7-2 with TRBJ2-7; a possible D gene is TRBD1 (6 bases). The CDR3 runs to 14 residues. The germline V and J ends were trimmed by 7 bases and 2 bases, with 15 bases remaining between them. The V gene's germline CDR1 is SGHTA and CDR2 FQGNSA.

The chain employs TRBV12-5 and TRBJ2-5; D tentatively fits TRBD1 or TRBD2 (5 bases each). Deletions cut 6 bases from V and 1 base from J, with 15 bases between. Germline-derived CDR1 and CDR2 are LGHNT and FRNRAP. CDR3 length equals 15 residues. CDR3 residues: CASGPGGTFQETQYF. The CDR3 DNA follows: TGTGCTAGTGGGCCCGGTGGGACCTTCCAAGAGACCCAGTACTTC.

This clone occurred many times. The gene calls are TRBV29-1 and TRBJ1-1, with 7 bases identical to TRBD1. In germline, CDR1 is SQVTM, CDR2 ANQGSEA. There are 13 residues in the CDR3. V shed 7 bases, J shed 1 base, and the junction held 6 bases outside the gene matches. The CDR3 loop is CSAKTGRNTEAFF. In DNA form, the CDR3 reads TGCAGCGCCAAGACAGGGCGGAACACTGAAGCTTTCTTT.

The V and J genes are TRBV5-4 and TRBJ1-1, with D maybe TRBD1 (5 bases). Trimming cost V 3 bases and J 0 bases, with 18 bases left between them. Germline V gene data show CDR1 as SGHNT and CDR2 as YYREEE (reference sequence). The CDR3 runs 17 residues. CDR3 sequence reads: CASSSQGGSFLNTEAFF. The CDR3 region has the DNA TGTGCCAGCAGCTCGCAGGGTGGGAGTTTCTTGAACACTGAAGCTTTCTTT.

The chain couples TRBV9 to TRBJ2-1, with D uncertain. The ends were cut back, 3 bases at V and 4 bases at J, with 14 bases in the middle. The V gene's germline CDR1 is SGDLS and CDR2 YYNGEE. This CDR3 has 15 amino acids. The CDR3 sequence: CASSGGGVTYNEQFF. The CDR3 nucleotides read TGTGCCAGCAGCGGAGGCGGAGTAACTTACAATGAGCAGTTCTTC. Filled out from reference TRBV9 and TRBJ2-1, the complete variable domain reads DSGVTQTPKHLITATGQRVTLRCSPRSGDLSVYWYQQSLDQGLQFLIQYYNGEERAKGNILERFSAQQFPDLHSELNLSSLELGDSALYFCASSGGGVTYNEQFFGPGTRLTVL.

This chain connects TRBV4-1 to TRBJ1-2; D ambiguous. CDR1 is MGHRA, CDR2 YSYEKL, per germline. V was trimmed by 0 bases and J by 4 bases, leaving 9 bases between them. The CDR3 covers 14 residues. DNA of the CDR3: TGCGCCAGCAGCCAAGAAGGGCTTTTCTATGGCTACACCTTC. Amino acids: CASSQEGLFYGYTF.

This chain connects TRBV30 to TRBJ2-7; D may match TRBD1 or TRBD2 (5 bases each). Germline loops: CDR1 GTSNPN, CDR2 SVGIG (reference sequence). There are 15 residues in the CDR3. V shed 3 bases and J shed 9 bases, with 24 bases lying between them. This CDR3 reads CAWRSKGGGARGQYF. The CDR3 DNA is TGTGCCTGGAGGTCAAAGGGTGGAGGTGCTAGGGGGCAGTACTTC.

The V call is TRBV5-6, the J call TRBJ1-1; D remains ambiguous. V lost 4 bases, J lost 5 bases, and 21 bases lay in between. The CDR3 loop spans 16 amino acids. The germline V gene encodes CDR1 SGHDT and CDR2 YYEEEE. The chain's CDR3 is CASSADPISSRTEAFF. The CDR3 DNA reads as TGTGCCAGCAGCGCCGACCCTATATCAAGTAGGACTGAAGCTTTCTTT. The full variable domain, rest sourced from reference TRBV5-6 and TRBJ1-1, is DAGVTQSPTHLIKTRGQQVTLRCSPKSGHDTVSWYQQALGQGPQFIFQYYEEEERQRGNFPDRFSGHQFPNYSSELNVNALLLGDSALYLCASSADPISSRTEAFFGQGTRLTVV.

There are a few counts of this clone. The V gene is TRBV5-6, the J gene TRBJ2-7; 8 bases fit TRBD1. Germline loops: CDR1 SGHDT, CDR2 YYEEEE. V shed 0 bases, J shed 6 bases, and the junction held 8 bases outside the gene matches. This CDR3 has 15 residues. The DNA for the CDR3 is TGTGCCAGCAGCTTGGCCAGGGCAGGGGGCTTCGAGCAGTACTTC. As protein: CASSLARAGGFEQYF.

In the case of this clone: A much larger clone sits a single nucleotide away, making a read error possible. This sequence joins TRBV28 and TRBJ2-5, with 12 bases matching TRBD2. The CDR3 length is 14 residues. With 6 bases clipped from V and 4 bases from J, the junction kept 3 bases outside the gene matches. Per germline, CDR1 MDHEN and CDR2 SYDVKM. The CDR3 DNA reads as TGTGCCAGCAGCGCGGGACTAGCGGGAGAGACCCAGTACTTC. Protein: CASSAGLAGETQYF.

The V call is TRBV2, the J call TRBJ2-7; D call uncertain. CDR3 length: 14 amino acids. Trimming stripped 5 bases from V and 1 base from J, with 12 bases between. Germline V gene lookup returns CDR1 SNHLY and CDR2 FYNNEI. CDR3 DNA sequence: TGTGCCAGCAGTCCCGCGGTAGGGTCCTACGAGCAGTACTTC. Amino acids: CASSPAVGSYEQYF.

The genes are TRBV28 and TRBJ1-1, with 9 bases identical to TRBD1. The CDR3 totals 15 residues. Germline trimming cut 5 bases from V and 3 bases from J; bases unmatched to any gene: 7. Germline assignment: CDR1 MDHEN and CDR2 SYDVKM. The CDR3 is CASSPLGQGDTEAFF. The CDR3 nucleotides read TGTGCCAGCAGTCCATTGGGACAGGGCGACACTGAAGCTTTCTTT.

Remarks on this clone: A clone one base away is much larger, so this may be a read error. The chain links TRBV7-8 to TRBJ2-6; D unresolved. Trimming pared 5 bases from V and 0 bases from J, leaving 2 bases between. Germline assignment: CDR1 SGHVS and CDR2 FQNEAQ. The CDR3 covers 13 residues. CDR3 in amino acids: CASSPSGANVLTF. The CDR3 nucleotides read TGTGCCAGCAGCCCCTCTGGGGCCAACGTCCTGACTTTC.

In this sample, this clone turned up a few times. The CDR3 reads CASSTPSGRYYGYTF. In nucleotides, the CDR3 is TGTGCCAGCAGTACGCCCTCAGGCAGGTACTATGGCTACACCTTC. This chain connects TRBV6-6 to TRBJ1-2, with D unclear. From germline, CDR1 is MNHNY and CDR2 SVGAGI (reference sequence). V shed 5 bases and J shed 3 bases, with 16 bases lying between them. This CDR3 is built from 15 residues.

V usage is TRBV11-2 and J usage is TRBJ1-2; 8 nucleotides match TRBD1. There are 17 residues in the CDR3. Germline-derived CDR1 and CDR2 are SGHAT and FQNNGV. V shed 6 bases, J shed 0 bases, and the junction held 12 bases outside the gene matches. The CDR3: CASRDGTGSKANYGYTF. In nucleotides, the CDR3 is TGTGCCAGCAGGGACGGGACAGGATCCAAGGCTAACTATGGCTACACCTTC.

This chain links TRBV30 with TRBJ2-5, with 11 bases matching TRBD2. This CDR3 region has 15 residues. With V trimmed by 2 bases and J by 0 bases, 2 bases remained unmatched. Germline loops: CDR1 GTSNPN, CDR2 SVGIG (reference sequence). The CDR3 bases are TGTGCCTGGAGTAGGGGACTAGCGGACCAAGAGACCCAGTACTTC. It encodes CAWSRGLADQETQYF.

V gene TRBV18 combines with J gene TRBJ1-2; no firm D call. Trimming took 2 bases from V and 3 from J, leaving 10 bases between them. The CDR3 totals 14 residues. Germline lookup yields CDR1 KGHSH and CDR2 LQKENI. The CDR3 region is CASSPGQEDYGYTF. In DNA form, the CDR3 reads TGTGCCAGCTCACCAGGGCAGGAAGACTATGGCTACACCTTC.

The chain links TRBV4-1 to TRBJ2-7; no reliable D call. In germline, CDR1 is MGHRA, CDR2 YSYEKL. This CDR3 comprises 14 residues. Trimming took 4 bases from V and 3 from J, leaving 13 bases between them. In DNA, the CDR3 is TGCGCCAGCAGCCCCGAATGGGATTACTACGAGCAGTACTTC. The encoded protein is CASSPEWDYYEQYF.

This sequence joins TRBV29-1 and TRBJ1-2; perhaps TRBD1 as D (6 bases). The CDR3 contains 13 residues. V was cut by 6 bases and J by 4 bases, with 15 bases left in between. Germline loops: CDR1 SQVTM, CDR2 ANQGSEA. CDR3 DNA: TGCAGCGTGGAGGACGGAGGGGGCTATGGCTACACCTTC. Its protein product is CSVEDGGGYGYTF.

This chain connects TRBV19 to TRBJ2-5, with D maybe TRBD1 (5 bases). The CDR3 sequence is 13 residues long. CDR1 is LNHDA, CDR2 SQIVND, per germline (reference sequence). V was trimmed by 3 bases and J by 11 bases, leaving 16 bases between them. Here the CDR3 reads CASSMTVWGKQYF. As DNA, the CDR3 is TGTGCCAGTAGTATGACAGTCTGGGGCAAGCAGTACTTC.

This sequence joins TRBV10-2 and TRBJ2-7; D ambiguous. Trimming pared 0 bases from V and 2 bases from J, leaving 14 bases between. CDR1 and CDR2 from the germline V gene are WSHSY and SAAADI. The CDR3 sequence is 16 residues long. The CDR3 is CASSESGRETTYEQYF. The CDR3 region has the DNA TGCGCCAGCAGTGAGTCAGGCAGAGAAACAACCTACGAGCAGTACTTC.

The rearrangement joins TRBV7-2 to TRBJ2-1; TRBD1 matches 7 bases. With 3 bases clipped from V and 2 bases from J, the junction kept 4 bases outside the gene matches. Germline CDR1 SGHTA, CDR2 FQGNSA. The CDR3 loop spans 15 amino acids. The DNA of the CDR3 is TGTGCCAGCAGCTTTTCCCAGGGGGCCTACAATGAGCAGTTCTTC. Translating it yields CASSFSQGAYNEQFF.

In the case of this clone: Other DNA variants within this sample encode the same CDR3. CDR3 DNA sequence: TGTGCCAGCAGTGAGGCAGGGCTCGGGCAGCCCCAGCATTTT. Its protein product is CASSEAGLGQPQHF. The rearrangement joins TRBV6-1 to TRBJ1-5; TRBD1 might be the D (5 bases). Germline loops: CDR1 MNHNS, CDR2 SASEGT. The germline V and J ends were trimmed by 3 bases and 7 bases, with 13 bases remaining between them. The length of the CDR3 is 14 residues.

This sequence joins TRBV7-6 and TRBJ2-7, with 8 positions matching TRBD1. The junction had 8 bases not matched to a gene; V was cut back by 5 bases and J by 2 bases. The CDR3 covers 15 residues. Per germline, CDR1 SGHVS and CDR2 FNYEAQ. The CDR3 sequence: CASSQGQDPTYEQYF. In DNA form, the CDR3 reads TGTGCCAGCAGCCAGGGACAGGATCCTACCTACGAGCAGTACTTC.

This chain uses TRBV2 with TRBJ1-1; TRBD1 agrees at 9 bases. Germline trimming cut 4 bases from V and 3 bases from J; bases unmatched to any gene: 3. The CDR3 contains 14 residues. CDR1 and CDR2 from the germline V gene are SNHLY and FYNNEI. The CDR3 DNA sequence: TGTGCCAGCAGTGTGGGACAGGGCCACACTGAAGCTTTCTTT. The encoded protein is CASSVGQGHTEAFF.

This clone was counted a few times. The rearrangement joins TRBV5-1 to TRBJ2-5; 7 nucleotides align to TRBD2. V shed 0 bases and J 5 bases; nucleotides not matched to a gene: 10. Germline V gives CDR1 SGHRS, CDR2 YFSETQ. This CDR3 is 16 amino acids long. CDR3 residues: CASSLEDLGGGETQYF. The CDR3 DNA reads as TGCGCCAGCAGCTTGGAGGATCTTGGGGGAGGGGAGACCCAGTACTTC.

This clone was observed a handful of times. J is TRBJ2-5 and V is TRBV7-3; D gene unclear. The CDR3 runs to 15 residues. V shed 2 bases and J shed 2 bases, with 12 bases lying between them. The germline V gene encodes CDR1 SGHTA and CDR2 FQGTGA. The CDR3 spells CASSLVAADQETQYF. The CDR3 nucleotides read TGTGCCAGCAGCTTAGTTGCGGCGGATCAAGAGACCCAGTACTTC.

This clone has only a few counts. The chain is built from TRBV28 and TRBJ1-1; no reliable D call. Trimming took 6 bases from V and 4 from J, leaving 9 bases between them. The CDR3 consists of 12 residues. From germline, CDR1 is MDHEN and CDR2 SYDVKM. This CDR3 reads CASRAGGTEAFF. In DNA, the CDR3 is TGTGCCAGCAGGGCTGGCGGCACTGAAGCTTTCTTT.